The clone carrying this T cell receptor (beta chain) was picked up many times. Its antigen is not known. This sample was taken from a study of Graves' ophthalmopathy and Graves' hyperthyroidism. RNA served as the template for amplifying TCR beta CDR3 regions. HTBI-primed first-round RT-PCR preceded second-round multiplex PCR. From the multiplex PCR reads, TCRdb called clonotypes with MiXCR, one entry per CDR3 protein. Among a few hundred thousand distinct CDR3 sequences listed, roughly a sixth were seen once. Study results and caveats: Most expanded clonotypes from thyroid (those above 0.001 frequency) were also found in blood.

CAS ≥3, NOSPECS ≥4, moderate-to-severe activity and duration under 3 months marked donors with ophthalmopathy. Fresh peripheral blood (around 9.7 ml) yielded the PBMCs. This CDR3 is 17 amino acids long. Germline CDR1 reads LGHNA; CDR2 reads YNFKEQ. V was pared by 1 base and J by 7 bases, with 14 bases of the junction left unmatched. Sequenced material: peripheral blood. The rearrangement joins TRBV4-2 to TRBJ2-5; 8 nucleotides match TRBD2. This receptor was identified in an adult man with Graves' ophthalmopathy. CDR3 protein: CASSQGLDFGGAGTQYF. CDR3 nucleotides: TGTGCCAGCAGCCAAGGTTTAGACTTCGGGGGGGCTGGGACCCAGTACTTC.